The rows below give T cell receptor beta chains drawn from one sample of a study of blood T cell repertoires in COVID-19. Libraries were prepared by immunoSEQ multiplex PCR; TCRdb keeps only in-frame clonotypes and omits some of them. The sample consists of about 380,000 clones, 81% of them appearing once. The material sequenced was peripheral blood. The receptors stem from a human donor with acute or convalescent COVID-19. The donor label of this sample is uncertain. The CDR3 runs from the conserved cysteine through the conserved F or W. Each record gives: J gene, clone size, D gene, V gene, CDR3 protein, CDR3 DNA. A D gene is named only where the DNA matches it firmly. A clone size is listed for some rows: how often the clone was seen (once, few, many), or a class if it is expanded.

J: TRBJ2-2; size: NA; D: NA; V: TRBV7-6; CDR3: CASSLTTGHRGTGELFF; DNA: TGTGCCAGCAGTTTAACGACAGGCCACAGAGGCACCGGGGAGCTGTTTTTT
J: TRBJ2-7; size: once; D: TRBD1; V: TRBV5-5; CDR3: CASSLRDSRTYEQYF; DNA: TGTGCCAGCAGCTTGAGGGACAGCCGAACCTACGAGCAGTACTTC
J: TRBJ2-7; size: NA; D: NA; V: TRBV15; CDR3: CATSRVGSGFYEQYF; DNA: TGTGCCACCAGCAGAGTCGGGTCGGGGTTTTACGAGCAGTACTTC
J: TRBJ2-7; size: once; D: NA; V: TRBV5-6; CDR3: CASSSTGKSSYEQYF; DNA: TGTGCCAGCAGTTCCACAGGGAAAAGCTCCTACGAGCAGTACTTC
J: TRBJ1-4; size: NA; D: NA; V: TRBV5-1; CDR3: CASSPGTNEKLFF; DNA: TGCGCCAGCAGCCCGGGAACGAATGAAAAACTGTTTTTT
J: TRBJ1-5; size: NA; D: NA; V: TRBV27; CDR3: CASSPSRDIGSNQSQHF; DNA: TGTGCCAGCAGTCCCTCCCGGGACATTGGAAGCAATCAGTCCCAGCATTTT
J: TRBJ2-7; size: once; D: TRBD2; V: TRBV4-1; CDR3: CASSRTGGTYEQYF; DNA: TGCGCCAGCAGCCGGACGGGGGGAACCTACGAGCAGTACTTC
J: TRBJ2-5; size: once; D: TRBD2; V: TRBV7-9; CDR3: CASSGLAGAYQETQYF; DNA: TGTGCCAGCAGCGGACTAGCGGGGGCCTACCAAGAGACCCAGTACTTC
J: TRBJ2-7; size: few; D: TRBD1; V: TRBV6-7; CDR3: CASSYKGQGLRMGAYEQYF; DNA: TGTGCCAGCAGTTACAAGGGACAGGGTTTACGGATGGGTGCCTACGAGCAGTACTTC
J: TRBJ2-7; size: NA; D: NA; V: TRBV18; CDR3: CASSIQGYGYEQYF; DNA: TGTGCCAGCTCAATCCAGGGGTACGGCTACGAGCAGTACTTC
J: TRBJ2-1; size: NA; D: TRBD2; V: TRBV10-3; CDR3: CAMKRGVIDNEQFF; DNA: TGTGCCATGAAACGGGGGGTTATAGACAATGAGCAGTTCTTC
J: TRBJ1-2; size: NA; D: TRBD1; V: TRBV6-5; CDR3: CASSSDRGAGGYTF; DNA: TGTGCCAGCAGTTCGGACAGGGGGGCGGGAGGCTACACCTTC
J: TRBJ2-3; size: NA; D: NA; V: TRBV11-1; CDR3: CASSQSGRSSTDTQYF; DNA: TGTGCCAGCAGCCAAAGCGGGCGCTCTAGCACAGATACGCAGTATTTT
J: TRBJ2-7; size: once; D: NA; V: TRBV29-1; CDR3: CSVEEKQGTYEQYF; DNA: TGCAGCGTTGAGGAAAAACAGGGTACCTACGAGCAGTACTTC
J: TRBJ1-1; size: NA; D: TRBD1; V: TRBV2; CDR3: CASSGVQGDTEAFF; DNA: TGTGCCAGCAGTGGGGTGCAGGGGGACACTGAAGCTTTCTTT
J: TRBJ1-1; size: NA; D: NA; V: TRBV28; CDR3: CASSSPGREAFF; DNA: TGTGCCAGCAGTTCCCCAGGGCGGGAAGCTTTCTTT
J: TRBJ1-6; size: NA; D: TRBD1; V: TRBV19; CDR3: CASKQGVQNSPLHF; DNA: TGTGCCAGCAAGCAGGGGGTGCAGAATTCACCCCTCCACTTT
J: TRBJ1-2; size: NA; D: NA; V: TRBV6-5; CDR3: CASSPTGMVGYTF; DNA: TGTGCCAGCAGCCCGACAGGCATGGTTGGCTACACCTTC
J: TRBJ2-7; size: few; D: NA; V: TRBV6-5; CDR3: CASQDRRGSYEQYF; DNA: TGTGCCAGTCAGGACAGACGAGGATCCTACGAGCAGTACTTC
J: TRBJ2-5; size: NA; D: TRBD2; V: TRBV19; CDR3: CASSISLGGRVRETQYF; DNA: TGTGCCAGTAGTATAAGTCTAGGCGGGAGGGTCCGCGAGACCCAGTACTTC
J: TRBJ2-1; size: NA; D: TRBD1; V: TRBV28; CDR3: CASSAPGTGYYNEQFF; DNA: TGTGCCAGCAGTGCCCCCGGGACAGGGTACTACAATGAGCAGTTCTTC
J: TRBJ2-7; size: NA; D: NA; V: TRBV28; CDR3: CASLPRPSYEQYF; DNA: TGTGCCAGTCTCCCCCGTCCCTCCTACGAGCAGTACTTC
J: TRBJ1-3; size: NA; D: NA; V: TRBV7-9; CDR3: CASSRDGQLSGNTIYF; DNA: TGTGCCAGCAGCCGGGATGGACAGCTATCTGGAAACACCATATATTTT